This entry lists 29 T cell receptor beta chains sequenced from one sample in a study of blood T cells in healthy people across ages. Alongside a J-beta primer mix, a sample-barcoded 5' primer served in a second PCR lasting about 7 to 12 cycles. TCRdb passed the 5' RACE reads through MiXCR, listing each CDR3 protein once. The sample holds 1,500,000 or so distinct CDR3 sequences, about 42% seen once. Sequenced sample: blood. These receptors were obtained from a woman younger than 30 in good health.

The table lists this clonotype with a few counts. The gene calls are TRBV4-2 and TRBJ2-1; 12 bases map to TRBD2. Trimming took 3 bases from V and 8 from J; bases not matched to a gene: 5. The CDR3 spans 15 residues. Germline values: CDR1 LGHNA, CDR2 YNFKEQ. In DNA form, the CDR3 reads TGTGCCAGCAGCCAGGTGACTAGCGGGAGTGATGAGCAGTTCTTC. Translated: CASSQVTSGSDEQFF.

This clonotype was seen once. The genes are TRBV6-1 and TRBJ2-1; D is unclear. V shed 6 bases and J shed 2 bases, with 17 bases lying between them. The CDR3 loop spans 16 amino acids. Germline CDR1 is MNHNS and CDR2 is SASEGT. CDR3 region: CASRAVAGATYNEQFF. The DNA of the CDR3 is TGTGCCAGCAGGGCTGTGGCAGGAGCAACCTACAATGAGCAGTTCTTC.

A word on this clonotype: It may be a read error: a sequence one base away is much more abundant. This rearrangement joins TRBV7-7 to TRBJ2-1; 13 nucleotides align to TRBD2. Germline-derived CDR1 and CDR2 are SSHAT and FNYEAQ (reference sequence). The CDR3 runs 16 residues. Here the CDR3 reads CASSLAGLAGIDGQFF. CDR3 coding DNA: TGTGCTAGCAGCTTAGCGGGACTAGCGGGAATCGATGGGCAGTTCTTC.

This clonotype was seen a few times. The rearrangement joins TRBV18 to TRBJ1-1; no clear D gene. The germline V gene has CDR1 KGHSH and CDR2 LQKENI. Trimming stripped 3 bases from V and 2 bases from J, with 7 bases between. The CDR3 contains 13 residues. The CDR3 nucleotides read TGTGCCAGCTCACCTTATACCAACACTGAAGCTTTCTTT. Amino acids: CASSPYTNTEAFF.

Only one count was recorded for this clonotype. The genes are TRBV27 and TRBJ2-5, with D unclear. V dropped 0 bases and J dropped 11 bases, with 13 bases sitting between them. CDR3 size: 13 residues. Germline assignment: CDR1 MNHEY and CDR2 SMNVEV (reference sequence). CDR3 in DNA: TGTGCCAGCAGTTTATCGTTTGTAAATGAGCAGTACTTC. Translated, it gives CASSLSFVNEQYF.

A word on this clonotype: Mismatch with germline at one junction end may stem from a read error. The CDR3 DNA reads as TGTGTCAGCCAAAGGGACAGGGGCCGTTCTGAAGCTTTCTTT. This codes for CVSQRDRGRSEAFF. The chain is built from TRBV6-5 and TRBJ1-1; 10 nucleotides agree with TRBD1. This CDR3 region has 14 residues. CDR1 is MNHEY and CDR2 is SVGAGI in the germline V gene.

J is TRBJ1-5 and V is TRBV20-1, with D tentatively TRBD1 (6 bases). V lost 4 bases and J lost 6, with 19 bases in between. CDR1 and CDR2 (germline): DFQATT, SNEGSKA (reference sequence). The CDR3 extends over 15 amino acids. CDR3 DNA sequence: TGCAGTGCTACAATTCGGGACACCCTGAGTCAGCCCCAGCATTTT. Residues: CSATIRDTLSQPQHF.

In its sample, this clonotype was seen many times. The chain recombines TRBV28 with TRBJ1-6, with D perhaps matching TRBD1 (6 bases). The CDR3 loop spans 16 amino acids. V lost 5 bases and J 5 bases, leaving 16 bases between the germline ends. CDR1 MDHEN and CDR2 SYDVKM come from the germline V gene. Written as DNA, the CDR3 is TGTGCCAGCAGTCTCGGGGGGGGCCGGGATAATTCACCCCTCCACTTT. Translated, it gives CASSLGGGRDNSPLHF.

V gene TRBV27 combines with J gene TRBJ1-2; a weak D match, TRBD1 (5 bases). The germline gives CDR1 MNHEY, CDR2 SMNVEV (reference sequence). This CDR3 is built from 16 residues. V lost 3 bases, J lost 7 bases, and 21 bases lay in between. In DNA form, the CDR3 reads TGTGCCAGCAGTTTGGGAGGGGAACCTAAGTTTAGTGGCTACACCTTC. Translation gives CASSLGGEPKFSGYTF.

The gene calls are TRBV30 and TRBJ1-5; 7 bases agree with TRBD1. The CDR3 extends over 13 amino acids. CDR1 and CDR2 from the germline V gene are GTSNPN and SVGIG (reference sequence). V lost 0 bases, J lost 8 bases, and 4 bases stayed unmatched. The CDR3 DNA follows: TGTGCCTGGAGTGTACAGGGGACCGAGCCCCAGCATTTT. Translated, it gives CAWSVQGTEPQHF.

This rearrangement joins TRBV20-1 to TRBJ2-5; D perhaps matches TRBD1 (6 bases). Between the trimmed V and J ends, which lost 0 bases and 1 base, there was a span of 12 bases. There are 15 residues in the CDR3. In germline, CDR1 is DFQATT, CDR2 SNEGSKA (reference sequence). CDR3 in DNA: TGCAGTGCTAGAGACCCAGGACAGATCCAAGAGACCCAGTACTTC. Translation gives CSARDPGQIQETQYF.

This clonotype was observed a handful of times. This rearrangement joins TRBV9 to TRBJ1-5; D call uncertain. Germline assignment: CDR1 SGDLS and CDR2 YYNGEE. The CDR3 runs to 16 residues. The V end was cut by 3 bases, the J end by 5 bases, with 18 bases between. In nucleotides, the CDR3 is TGTGCCAGCAGCGAGCGAGGAGGGCCAGATGATCAGCCCCAGCATTTT. This translates into CASSERGGPDDQPQHF. Variable domain in full (rest from reference TRBV9 and TRBJ1-5): DSGVTQTPKHLITATGQRVTLRCSPRSGDLSVYWYQQSLDQGLQFLIQYYNGEERAKGNILERFSAQQFPDLHSELNLSSLELGDSALYFCASSERGGPDDQPQHFGDGTRLSIL.

In this sample, this clonotype turned up a few times. In nucleotides, the CDR3 is TGCAGTGCTAGAGATATGGCCGGGTCTCGCGGCAATCAGCCCCAGCATTTT. The encoded protein is CSARDMAGSRGNQPQHF. The J gene is TRBJ1-5, the V gene TRBV20-1; D remains unclear. The V and J ends lost 0 bases and 2 bases respectively, with 17 bases between them. The CDR3 contains 17 residues. Germline CDR1 and CDR2: DFQATT and SNEGSKA (reference sequence).

The gene calls are TRBV9 and TRBJ1-1, with D perhaps TRBD1 (5 bases). The CDR3 is 16 residues long. Trimming took off 0 bases at V and 0 bases at J, with 12 bases between the two ends. CDR1 is SGDLS and CDR2 is YYNGEE in the germline V gene. The CDR3 nucleotides read TGTGCCAGCAGCGTAGGGCAGGGAATCATGAACACTGAAGCTTTCTTT. As protein: CASSVGQGIMNTEAFF.

The V call is TRBV6-5, the J call TRBJ2-1, with a weak D call TRBD1 (6 bases). The V end was cut by 5 bases, the J end by 12 bases, with 17 bases between. CDR1 is MNHEY and CDR2 is SVGAGI in the germline V gene. The CDR3 is 13 residues long. CDR3 nucleotides: TGTGCCAGCAGTGGCCGAACAGGGAAAGGGCAGTTCTTC. Protein product: CASSGRTGKGQFF.

This clonotype was found once. CDR3 coding DNA: TGTGCCAGCAAGGCGGGACAGCAGAACACTGAAGCTTTCTTT. Translated: CASKAGQQNTEAFF. V usage is TRBV7-9 and J usage is TRBJ1-1, with TRBD1 identical over 7 bases. Germline V gene data show CDR1 as SEHNR and CDR2 as FQNEAQ (reference sequence). After removal of 7 bases from V and 1 base from J, the junction contained 6 bases not matched to a gene. This CDR3 contains 14 residues.

Points on this clonotype: The junction shows a germline mismatch at one end, possibly a read error. This chain links TRBV20-1 with TRBJ1-4; no reliable D call. CDR3 length: 14 residues. Looked up from germline, CDR1 is DFQATT and CDR2 is SNEGSKA (reference sequence). The CDR3 coding sequence is TGCAGTGCCCTTCAACCCGCAACTAATGAAGAACTGTTTTTT. This encodes CSALQPATNEELFF.

V gene TRBV11-1 combines with J gene TRBJ2-1, with D unclear. Per germline, CDR1 SGHAT and CDR2 FQDESV (reference sequence). CDR3 length equals 16 residues. The ends were cut back, 3 bases at V and 0 bases at J, with 12 bases in the middle. DNA of the CDR3: TGTGCCAGCAGCTTTGGTCAACCGAACTCCTACAATGAGCAGTTCTTC. Residues: CASSFGQPNSYNEQFF.

This chain connects TRBV6-2 or TRBV6-3 to TRBJ2-3; D assignment may be TRBD1 or TRBD2 (5 bases each). The V end was cut by 10 bases, the J end by 3 bases, with 17 bases between. This CDR3 has 14 amino acids. Germline V lookup: CDR1 MNHEY, CDR2 SVGEGT. CDR3 protein: CAIGTPALTDTQYF. The CDR3 DNA is TGTGCCATTGGGACCCCAGCTTTAACAGATACGCAGTATTTT.

This clonotype was detected a few times. The V call is TRBV28, the J call TRBJ1-2; D is undetermined. The length of the CDR3 is 13 residues. The V and J ends lost 6 bases and 5 bases respectively, with 13 bases between them. Germline CDR1 reads MDHEN; CDR2 reads SYDVKM. As DNA, the CDR3 is TGTGCCAGCAGCAAGAGGGTAGGGTATGGCTACACCTTC. This encodes CASSKRVGYGYTF.

The V and J genes are TRBV7-2 and TRBJ1-2; 7 positions agree with TRBD1. The CDR3 sequence is 15 residues long. V trimming: 0 bases; J trimming: 11 bases; junction bases outside the gene matches: 12. Germline V gene lookup returns CDR1 SGHTA and CDR2 FQGNSA. The CDR3 sequence is CASSLAGDRAEGYTF. CDR3 bases: TGTGCCAGCAGCTTAGCGGGGGACAGAGCCGAAGGTTACACCTTC.

The gene calls are TRBV6-5 and TRBJ2-5; TRBD1 matches 8 bases. Germline CDR1 and CDR2: MNHEY and SVGAGI. The V segment lost 2 bases and the J segment 11 bases; nucleotides outside the gene matches: 13. The length of the CDR3 is 15 residues. The CDR3: CASSYNQGALNEQYF. DNA of the CDR3: TGTGCCAGCAGTTACAATCAGGGGGCGTTGAATGAGCAGTACTTC.

Of note for this clonotype: The junction does not match germline at one end; this may be a read error. This chain connects TRBV6-2 or TRBV6-3 to TRBJ2-7; D ambiguous. This CDR3 is built from 12 residues. CDR1 and CDR2 from the germline V gene are MNHEY and SVGEGT. The CDR3 coding sequence is TGTGCCAGCAGTTACGCCTCCCACGAGCAGTACTTC. This gives the protein CASSYASHEQYF.

The chain carries TRBV11-2 and TRBJ2-3, with 9 nucleotides matching TRBD2. Per germline, CDR1 SGHAT and CDR2 FQNNGV. After removal of 2 bases from V and 5 bases from J, the junction contained 8 bases not matched to a gene. This CDR3 spans 16 amino acids. CDR3 sequence reads: CASSLISGRTGDTQYF. For the CDR3, the DNA is TGTGCCAGCAGCTTAATTAGCGGGAGAACGGGAGATACGCAGTATTTT.

This clonotype was detected a few times. The gene calls are TRBV18 and TRBJ2-1; the match to TRBD2 covers 13 bases. The CDR3 has 15 amino acids. V lost 4 bases, J lost 10 bases, and 7 bases stayed unmatched. Germline lookup yields CDR1 KGHSH and CDR2 LQKENI. CDR3 amino acids: CASSLPGTSGKEQFF. CDR3 in DNA: TGTGCCAGCTCACTCCCCGGGACTAGCGGGAAGGAGCAGTTCTTC.

This chain links TRBV20-1 with TRBJ2-7; 9 bases agree with TRBD2. The J call is doubtful: the DNA matches TRBJ2-5 better. Germline CDR1 DFQATT, CDR2 SNEGSKA (reference sequence). The length of the CDR3 is 15 residues. As DNA, the CDR3 is TGCAGTGCTAGAGTCCCTAGCGGGGCGGTTGAGACCCAGTACTTC. This codes for CSARVPSGAVETQYF.

The chain employs TRBV12-3 or TRBV12-4 and TRBJ1-4; D perhaps matches TRBD1 (5 bases). The CDR3 is 15 residues long. V lost 2 bases and J lost 8, with 15 bases in between. The CDR3 sequence: CASSLRVVGAEKLFF. CDR3 sequence (DNA): TGTGCCAGCAGTTTAAGGGTGGTCGGGGCCGAAAAACTGTTTTTT.

The rearrangement uses TRBV10-3 and TRBJ2-7; D call uncertain. Per the germline V gene, CDR1 is ENHRY and CDR2 is SYGVKD. This CDR3 comprises 14 residues. Trimming shortened V by 0 bases and J by 2 bases, and 8 bases separated the two germline ends. CDR3 sequence (DNA): TGTGCCATCAGTGAGTCGGCAGTCCCCTACGAGCAGTACTTC. Translating gives CAISESAVPYEQYF.

The table lists this clonotype with a few counts. The DNA for the CDR3 is TGCAGTGACAGACAGGTTGAAACAGATACGCAGTATTTT. This encodes CSDRQVETDTQYF. The chain combines TRBV20-1 with TRBJ2-3; maybe TRBD1 (6 bases). CDR1 DFQATT and CDR2 SNEGSKA come from the germline V gene (reference sequence). The CDR3 runs to 13 residues. V was cut by 7 bases and J by 3 bases, with 14 bases left in between.